This TCR beta chain was profiled in a study of cytomegalovirus exposure and HLA in healthy donors. The PCR made use of 60 Vbeta and 13 Jbeta primers. Assay used: immunoSEQ multiplex PCR; TCRdb lists only in-frame clones, some missing. The sample includes about 150,000 clones, roughly 72% seen only once; the top ten take 2.1%. Trimming at V came to 1 base and at J to 9 bases, leaving 8 bases not matched to a gene. The length of the CDR3 is 13 residues. Germline V gene data show CDR1 as GTSNPN and CDR2 as SVGIG (reference sequence). The sequenced sample consisted of PBMCs. The chain links TRBV30 to TRBJ1-1, with 7 bases matching TRBD1. This receptor was identified in a man between 40 and 49 years old in good health and CMV-seronegative. Written as DNA, the CDR3 is TGTGCCTGGAGTGGAGACAGGGCAGGACAAGCTTTCTTT. Encoded protein: CAWSGDRAGQAFF.